The source of this T cell receptor (beta chain) is a study of blood T cells in healthy people across ages. Study-wide points: PBMCs left unsorted prevented a conclusive naive versus antigen-experienced comparison. Across the age range, TCR beta diversity per million T cells fell in a roughly linear way. Strong correlation linked observed beta diversity and percent naive T cells.

Healthy Caucasian individuals from Russia aged roughly 6 to 100 were enrolled as donors. This clonotype was detected many times. Its antigen is not known. It was with a sample-barcoded 5' primer and a J-beta primer mix that a second PCR of roughly 7 to 12 cycles was run. TCRdb re-called the 5' RACE reads with MiXCR, one entry per CDR3 protein. The sample lists approximately 1,100,000 distinct CDR3 sequences, 35% to 55% occurring once. From germline, CDR1 is SGHRS and CDR2 YFSETQ. Trimming removed 1 base from V and 5 bases from J, with 27 bases in between. This CDR3 spans 19 amino acids. The material sequenced was blood. V is TRBV5-1 and J is TRBJ2-5; no definite D call. The TCR originated in a woman aged 55-69 years in good health. CDR3 region: CASSLPFQNRVHEKETQYF. CDR3 in DNA: TGCGCCAGCAGCTTGCCCTTCCAGAACCGCGTCCACGAAAAGGAGACCCAGTACTTC.